This T cell receptor (beta chain) derives from a study of blood T cell repertoires in COVID-19. In the study overall: COVID-19 samples collected from the United States, Italy and Spain covered acute and convalescent phases. T cells, B-cell-depleted T cells, or PBMCs supplied cDNA or gDNA.

The repertoire was sequenced with immunoSEQ multiplex PCR; TCRdb's copy has only in-frame clones and lacks some. The sample records approximately 120,000 clones, 74% being singletons. This CDR3 comprises 13 residues. Germline assignment: CDR1 MDHEN and CDR2 SYDVKM. V lost 4 bases and J lost 6, with 10 bases in between. V usage is TRBV28 and J usage is TRBJ2-1; tentatively, D is TRBD2 (5 bases). Material: peripheral blood. The sequence was obtained from a man of 80 years or more with COVID-19, enrolled during active disease. This CDR3 reads CASSSGLGNEQFF. In nucleotides, the CDR3 is TGTGCCAGCAGTTCGGGGTTGGGCAATGAGCAGTTCTTC.